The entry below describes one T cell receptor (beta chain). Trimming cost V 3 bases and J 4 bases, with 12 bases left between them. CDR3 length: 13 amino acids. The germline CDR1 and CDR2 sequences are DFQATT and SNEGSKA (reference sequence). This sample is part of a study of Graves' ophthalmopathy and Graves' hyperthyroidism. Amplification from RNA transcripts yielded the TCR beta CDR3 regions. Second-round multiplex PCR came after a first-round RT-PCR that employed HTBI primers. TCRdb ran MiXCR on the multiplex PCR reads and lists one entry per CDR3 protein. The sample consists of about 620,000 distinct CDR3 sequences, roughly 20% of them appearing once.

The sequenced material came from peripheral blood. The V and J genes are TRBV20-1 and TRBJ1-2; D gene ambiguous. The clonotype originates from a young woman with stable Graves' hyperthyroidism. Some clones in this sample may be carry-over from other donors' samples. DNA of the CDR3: TGCAGTGCTAGGGTGGACCCTTCCTATGGCTACACCTTC. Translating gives CSARVDPSYGYTF.